Listed here are 25 T cell receptor beta chains from one sample, sequenced in a study of human T cells and chemical hapten exposure. MiXCR was run by TCRdb on the RACE reads, yielding one entry per CDR3 protein. The table has roughly 50,000 distinct CDR3 sequences, roughly 10% seen once. The time point here: patch test 3, about 24 weeks after DPC sensitization. Treatment reported: therapeutic diphenylcyclopropenone sensitization with weekly scalp DPC. The specimen comprised whole blood, sampled in connection with sensitization to the hapten diphenylcyclopropenone (DPC). Receptor source: a woman in her thirties or forties with alopecia areata. Some clones in this sample may be carry-over from other donors' samples.

The V call is TRBV5-1, the J call TRBJ2-7, with D perhaps TRBD1 or TRBD2 (5 bases each). V was pared by 4 bases and J by 4 bases, with 15 bases between. Germline V gives CDR1 SGHRS, CDR2 YFSETQ. This CDR3 is 14 amino acids long. The CDR3 region is CASSPGSGPYEQYF. For the CDR3, the DNA is TGCGCCAGCAGCCCCGGTTCGGGACCTTACGAGCAGTACTTC.

This clonotype has more than one count but fewer than ten. This rearrangement joins TRBV9 to TRBJ2-3, with 10 bases fitting TRBD1. V dropped 4 bases and J dropped 0; count of bases not matched to a gene: 8. In germline, CDR1 is SGDLS, CDR2 YYNGEE. This CDR3 has 17 residues. The CDR3 DNA is TGTGCCAGCAGCCCCCTAGGGACAGGGGCAAGCACAGATACGCAGTATTTT. Protein product: CASSPLGTGASTDTQYF.

This clonotype appeared many times. In DNA form, the CDR3 reads TGTGCCAGCACCGACACCCCGGGACAGGGGTCCAATGAGCAGTTCTTC. Protein product: CASTDTPGQGSNEQFF. The V and J genes are TRBV28 and TRBJ2-1; 10 nucleotides match TRBD1. The V gene end was trimmed by 7 bases and the J gene end by 6 bases; junction bases not matched to a gene: 12. The germline V gene has CDR1 MDHEN and CDR2 SYDVKM. The CDR3 is made up of 16 amino acids.

Only a few counts were recorded for this clonotype. The genes are TRBV6-4 and TRBJ2-1, with 9 bases matching TRBD2. The CDR3 runs 15 residues. Germline trimming cut 6 bases from V and 4 bases from J; bases unmatched to any gene: 7. CDR1 MRHNA and CDR2 SNTAGT come from the germline V gene. CDR3 sequence: CASSATSGPYNEQFF. The CDR3 DNA reads as TGTGCCAGCAGCGCTACTAGCGGGCCTTACAATGAGCAGTTCTTC.

This clonotype was picked up many times. The chain uses TRBV2 and TRBJ2-7; TRBD2 is a possible D gene (6 bases). The germline CDR1 and CDR2 sequences are SNHLY and FYNNEI. V shed 10 bases and J shed 2 bases, with 21 bases lying between them. The CDR3 contains 15 residues. CDR3 in DNA: TGTGCCACCCAGATCAGGCGGGACGCAGCCTACGAGCAGTACTTC. Protein: CATQIRRDAAYEQYF.

This clonotype was counted many times. V is TRBV7-9 and J is TRBJ2-2; D is possibly TRBD1 (6 bases). The CDR3 contains 16 residues. V was cut by 4 bases and J by 1 base, with 13 bases left in between. The germline gives CDR1 SEHNR, CDR2 FQNEAQ (reference sequence). This chain's CDR3 is CASSSRQDGNTGELFF. The CDR3, as DNA: TGTGCCAGCAGCTCGCGACAGGACGGGAACACCGGGGAGCTGTTTTTT.

This chain uses TRBV4-2 with TRBJ2-1; TRBD2 aligns across 13 bases. After removal of 0 bases from V and 5 bases from J, the junction contained 7 bases not matched to a gene. Germline V gene lookup returns CDR1 LGHNA and CDR2 YNFKEQ. This CDR3 region has 18 residues. For the CDR3, the DNA is TGTGCCAGCAGCCAAGAGTCCGGACTAGCGGGGGATCACAATGAGCAGTTCTTC. The encoded protein is CASSQESGLAGDHNEQFF.

This clonotype was counted a few times. The rearrangement uses TRBV28 and TRBJ1-5; 8 bases agree with TRBD1. Germline V gene lookup returns CDR1 MDHEN and CDR2 SYDVKM. CDR3 length: 16 residues. The ends lost 4 bases at V and 2 bases at J; junction bases unmatched: 7. This CDR3 is CASSSSGTGRNQPQHF. In DNA form, the CDR3 reads TGTGCCAGCAGTTCGTCCGGGACAGGCCGCAATCAGCCCCAGCATTTT.

There are a few counts of this clonotype. This chain uses TRBV6-5 with TRBJ1-2; unclear D gene. Deletions cut 2 bases from V and 4 bases from J, with 14 bases between. CDR1 MNHEY and CDR2 SVGAGI come from the germline V gene. CDR3 length: 15 residues. CDR3 DNA sequence: TGTGCCAGCAGTTACCAGGACTTACACCCCTATGGCTACACCTTC. Its translation is CASSYQDLHPYGYTF.

The chain carries TRBV29-1 and TRBJ2-5, with D hard to call. V lost 3 bases to trimming and J lost 2 bases, with 16 bases between them. CDR3 length equals 15 residues. Germline CDR1 is SQVTM and CDR2 is ANQGSEA. CDR3 sequence: CSVEAWSGAQETQYF. The CDR3, as DNA: TGCAGCGTTGAGGCCTGGTCCGGAGCGCAAGAGACCCAGTACTTC.

This clonotype has at least ten counts. This chain links TRBV29-1 with TRBJ1-1, with 7 nucleotides matching TRBD1. CDR1 is SQVTM and CDR2 is ANQGSEA in the germline V gene. V lost 6 bases and J lost 5; bases outside the gene matches: 12. The CDR3 totals 14 residues. CDR3 sequence (DNA): TGCAGCGTGGGGGACAGCCCGGCGGATACTGAAGCTTTCTTT. It translates to CSVGDSPADTEAFF.

This chain joins TRBV27 and TRBJ1-5; 8 positions match TRBD1. CDR1 and CDR2 from the germline V gene are MNHEY and SMNVEV (reference sequence). V was clipped by 5 bases and J by 9 bases; unmatched bases: 9. This CDR3 comprises 14 residues. The CDR3 sequence: CASSIGQGLRPQHF. In DNA form, the CDR3 reads TGTGCCAGCAGTATTGGACAGGGTCTGAGGCCCCAGCATTTT.

This clonotype came up a few times. The chain couples TRBV20-1 to TRBJ1-1; D remains ambiguous. The CDR3 length is 17 residues. Germline V lookup: CDR1 DFQATT, CDR2 SNEGSKA (reference sequence). Deletions cut 0 bases from V and 2 bases from J, with 19 bases between. Written as DNA, the CDR3 is TGCAGTGCTAGAGATCTAGAAGGAGATCACCCCAACACTGAAGCTTTCTTT. Translating gives CSARDLEGDHPNTEAFF.

The chain joins TRBV3-1 to TRBJ2-7; TRBD2 agrees at 7 bases. Looked up from germline, CDR1 is LGHDT and CDR2 is YNNKEL (reference sequence). J gave up 3 bases and V 6 bases, and 8 bases lay outside the gene matches. The CDR3 totals 14 residues. The CDR3 DNA is TGTGCCAGCAGATACAGCGGGGAAGGCTACGAGCAGTACTTC. Protein sequence: CASRYSGEGYEQYF.

This clonotype was seen many times. This chain uses TRBV7-2 with TRBJ2-3; TRBD2 is a possible D gene (5 bases). V was shortened by 5 bases and J by 5 bases, with 11 bases between the two germline ends. The CDR3 length is 13 residues. CDR1 is SGHTA and CDR2 is FQGNSA in the germline V gene. The CDR3 protein is CASSLAGVDTQYF. The CDR3 DNA reads TGTGCCAGCAGCCTCGCCGGGGTAGATACGCAGTATTTT.

The rearrangement uses TRBV5-1 and TRBJ2-5; a possible D gene is TRBD2 (5 bases). Per the germline V gene, CDR1 is SGHRS and CDR2 is YFSETQ. The CDR3 has 14 amino acids. V dropped 3 bases and J dropped 4 bases, with 13 bases sitting between them. CDR3 in amino acids: CASSYGVVPETQYF. The DNA of the CDR3 is TGCGCCAGCAGCTACGGGGTCGTCCCAGAGACCCAGTACTTC.

The V gene is TRBV12-3 or TRBV12-4, the J gene TRBJ1-1, with D possibly matching TRBD1 (6 bases). V lost 3 bases, J lost 7 bases, and 12 bases lay in between. The CDR3 sequence is 13 residues long. The CDR3 region is CASSFRGGLEAFF. The CDR3 nucleotides read TGTGCCAGCAGTTTCAGAGGGGGGCTTGAAGCTTTCTTT.

CDR3 nucleotides: TGTGCCAGCAAAGAAAGGGGGACTAGCGGGGTGATTGAGCAGTTCTTC. The encoded protein is CASKERGTSGVIEQFF. The chain uses TRBV6-2 or TRBV6-3 and TRBJ2-1, with 13 bases lining up with TRBD2. This CDR3 has 16 residues. Per germline, CDR1 MNHEY and CDR2 SVGEGT. The V and J ends lost 7 bases and 9 bases, in that order; junction bases with no gene match: 12.

This chain uses TRBV20-1 with TRBJ2-4; either TRBD1 or TRBD2 may fit D (5 bases each). This CDR3 region has 17 residues. Germline CDR1 DFQATT, CDR2 SNEGSKA (reference sequence). Trimming cost V 1 base and J 1 base, with 17 bases left between them. CDR3 loop: CSARVTGQDWAKNIQYF. DNA for the CDR3: TGCAGTGCTAGAGTTACGGGGCAGGACTGGGCCAAAAACATTCAGTACTTC.

This chain uses TRBV4-1 with TRBJ2-3; the D call may be TRBD1 or TRBD2 (7 bases each). The germline V gene has CDR1 MGHRA and CDR2 YSYEKL. This CDR3 is 13 amino acids long. Trimming removed 3 bases from V and 6 bases from J, with 10 bases in between. CDR3 nucleotides: TGCGCCAGCAGCCATCAGGGGGGGGATACGCAGTATTTT. Translating it yields CASSHQGGDTQYF.

This clonotype came up a few times. The chain links TRBV6-5 to TRBJ1-6, with D uncertain. V lost 2 bases and J lost 7, with 15 bases in between. Germline assignment: CDR1 MNHEY and CDR2 SVGAGI. The CDR3 runs 16 residues. This CDR3 reads CASSYGPSRGNSPLHF. The CDR3, as DNA: TGTGCCAGCAGTTACGGTCCGAGCCGCGGGAATTCACCCCTCCACTTT.

This clonotype showed up just a few times. The gene calls are TRBV27 and TRBJ2-1, with 8 bases fitting TRBD2. CDR1 and CDR2 from the germline V gene are MNHEY and SMNVEV (reference sequence). The length of the CDR3 is 16 residues. V dropped 6 bases and J dropped 9; count of bases not matched to a gene: 16. The CDR3, as DNA: TGTGCCAGCAGCTTACCTCCCTACGGGGGGGCACGTGAGCAGTTCTTC. Amino acid sequence: CASSLPPYGGAREQFF.

There are a few counts of this clonotype. The rearrangement links TRBV7-2 to TRBJ2-7; possible D gene TRBD2, 6 bases. Germline loops: CDR1 SGHTA, CDR2 FQGNSA. V gave up 5 bases and J gave up 6 bases, with 14 bases separating them. CDR3 length equals 13 residues. The chain's CDR3 is CASSPGGVREQYF. In nucleotides, the CDR3 is TGTGCCAGCAGCCCAGGAGGGGTTCGCGAGCAGTACTTC.

This clonotype was detected only a few times. V is TRBV9 and J is TRBJ1-2; unclear D gene. CDR3 length equals 13 residues. Germline CDR1 and CDR2: SGDLS and YYNGEE. Trimming took off 0 bases at V and 2 bases at J, with 5 bases between the two ends. The CDR3 loop reads CASSVGGNYGYTF. The CDR3, as DNA: TGTGCCAGCAGCGTAGGCGGGAACTATGGCTACACCTTC.

This clonotype was recorded only once. The chain couples TRBV11-1 to TRBJ2-3; D not resolved. Germline values: CDR1 SGHAT, CDR2 FQDESV (reference sequence). This CDR3 has 14 residues. With 4 bases removed from V and 6 bases from J, the gap between germline ends came to 14 bases. In nucleotides, the CDR3 is TGTGCCAGCAGCTCCTGGACGAGGCAGGATACGCAGTATTTT. Amino acids: CASSSWTRQDTQYF.